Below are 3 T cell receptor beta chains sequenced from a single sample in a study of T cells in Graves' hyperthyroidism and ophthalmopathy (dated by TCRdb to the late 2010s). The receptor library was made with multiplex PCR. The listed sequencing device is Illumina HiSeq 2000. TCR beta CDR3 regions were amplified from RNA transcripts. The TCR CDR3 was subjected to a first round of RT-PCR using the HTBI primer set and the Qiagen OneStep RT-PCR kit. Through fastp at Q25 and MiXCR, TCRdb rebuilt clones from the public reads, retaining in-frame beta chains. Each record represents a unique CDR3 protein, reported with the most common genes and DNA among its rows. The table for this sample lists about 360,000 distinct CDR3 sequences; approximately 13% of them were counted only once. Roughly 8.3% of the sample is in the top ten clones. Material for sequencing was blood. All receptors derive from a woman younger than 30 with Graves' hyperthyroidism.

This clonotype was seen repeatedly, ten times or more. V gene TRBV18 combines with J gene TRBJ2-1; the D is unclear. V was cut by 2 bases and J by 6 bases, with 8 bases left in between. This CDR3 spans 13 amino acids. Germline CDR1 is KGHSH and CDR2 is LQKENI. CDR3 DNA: TGTGCCAGCTCACCAACGTCGGTCAATGAGCAGTTCTTC. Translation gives CASSPTSVNEQFF.

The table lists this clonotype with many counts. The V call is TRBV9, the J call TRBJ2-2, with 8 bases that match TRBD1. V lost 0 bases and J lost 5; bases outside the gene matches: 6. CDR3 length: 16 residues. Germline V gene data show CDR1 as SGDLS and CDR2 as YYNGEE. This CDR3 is CASSVAPQGGTGELFF. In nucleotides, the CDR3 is TGTGCCAGCAGCGTAGCCCCACAGGGGGGAACCGGGGAGCTGTTTTTT.

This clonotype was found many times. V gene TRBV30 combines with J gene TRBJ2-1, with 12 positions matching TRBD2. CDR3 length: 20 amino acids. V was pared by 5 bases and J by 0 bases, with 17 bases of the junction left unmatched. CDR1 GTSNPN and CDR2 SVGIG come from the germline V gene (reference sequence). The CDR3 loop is CAWDNLIGLAGSSSYNEQFF. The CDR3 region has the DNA TGTGCCTGGGACAACCTTATTGGACTAGCGGGATCTAGCTCCTACAATGAGCAGTTCTTC.